Sequencing of this T cell receptor (beta chain) was carried out in a study of T cells after somatic rescue of genetic block. The table came from immunoSEQ multiplex PCR; TCRdb's copy has only in-frame clones and leaves some out. The sample has tens of thousands of clones, about 96% seen once. There are a few counts of this clone. V was cut by 4 bases and J by 4 bases, with 7 bases left in between. The CDR3 consists of 12 residues. Germline values: CDR1 LNHDA, CDR2 SQIVND (reference sequence). The clonotype comes from a child younger than two. The chain links TRBV19 to TRBJ1-2; D is perhaps TRBD1 (6 bases). The specimen sequenced was peripheral blood mononuclear cells (PBMCs). In DNA, the CDR3 is TGTGCCAGTAGTAGGGGGCGCTATGGCTACACCTTC. Translating gives CASSRGRYGYTF. The whole variable domain, remainder taken from reference TRBV19 and TRBJ1-2, is DGGITQSPKYLFRKEGQNVTLSCEQNLNHDAMYWYRQDPGQGLRLIYYSQIVNDFQKGDIAEGYSVSREKKESFPLTVTSAQKNPTAFYLCASSRGRYGYTFGSGTRLTVV.